These T cell receptor beta chains were read from a single sample in a study of blood T cell repertoires in COVID-19. The assay was immunoSEQ multiplex PCR, and TCRdb's table has in-frame clones only and misses some. Of about 30,000 clones detected, 85% to 95% appear once; the ten largest clones hold around 35%. Sequenced input: peripheral blood. Receptors originate from a man between 60 and 75 years old with active or convalescent COVID-19. Both conserved end residues are part of each CDR3. D genes are given only for firm matches. Rows may omit the clone size; those that give it use once, few, many or a size class.

>-|TRBJ1-2|-|TRBV7-3
CASSLTPGNNYGYTF
TGTGCCAGCAGCTTAACGCCAGGGAATAACTATGGCTACACCTTC
>TRBD1|TRBJ1-6|-|TRBV2
CASSGQGNSPLHF
TGTGCCAGCAGTGGACAGGGGAATTCACCCCTCCACTTT
>TRBD1|TRBJ1-1|-|TRBV5-4
CASSLGLPTGGYTEAFF
TGTGCCAGCAGCTTGGGATTGCCAACAGGGGGATACACTGAAGCTTTCTTT
>TRBD2|TRBJ2-1|-|TRBV27
CASSSSGSYNEQFF
TGTGCCAGCAGTTCTAGCGGGAGCTACAATGAGCAGTTCTTC
>TRBD1|TRBJ2-7|-|TRBV5-1
CASSPPASGTGVYEQYF
TGCGCCAGCAGCCCCCCGGCCTCCGGGACAGGGGTTTACGAGCAGTACTTC
>TRBD2|TRBJ2-1|-|TRBV28
CASSPGLAGPKDEQFF
TGTGCCAGCAGTCCGGGACTAGCGGGCCCCAAGGATGAGCAGTTCTTC
>TRBD2|TRBJ2-7|-|TRBV6-5
CASIQTSGGPYEQYF
TGTGCCAGCATTCAGACTAGCGGGGGGCCCTACGAGCAGTACTTC
>-|TRBJ2-1|-|TRBV5-6
CASSTRDLRLGSYNEQFF
TGTGCCAGCAGCACCCGGGACTTGCGGTTGGGTTCCTACAATGAGCAGTTCTTC
>-|TRBJ1-5|-|TRBV6-5
CASRRTVYSNQPQHF
TGTGCCAGCAGGAGAACAGTGTATAGCAATCAGCCCCAGCATTTT
>-|TRBJ1-2|-|TRBV10-3
CAISETVEGYTF
TGTGCCATCAGTGAGACGGTTGAGGGCTACACCTTC
>-|TRBJ1-5|-|TRBV5-6
CASSELRGGGQPQHF
TGTGCCAGCAGCGAGTTGAGGGGCGGGGGTCAGCCCCAGCATTTT
>TRBD2|TRBJ2-1|-|TRBV7-7
CASSLELAQYNEQFF
TGTGCTAGCAGCTTAGAACTAGCGCAGTACAATGAGCAGTTCTTC
>TRBD2|TRBJ2-1|once|TRBV20-1
CSASTLVLAASYNEQFF
TGCAGTGCTAGTACTTTGGTCCTAGCGGCATCCTACAATGAGCAGTTCTTC
>-|TRBJ1-3|-|TRBV29-1
CSVMTAGNTIYF
TGCAGCGTTATGACAGCCGGAAACACCATATATTTT
>TRBD1|TRBJ1-5|-|TRBV5-5
CASSPGGNQPQHF
TGTGCCAGCAGCCCAGGGGGAAATCAGCCCCAGCATTTT
>-|TRBJ1-2|-|TRBV28
CASSLGGFNYGYTF
TGTGCCAGCAGTTTGGGAGGATTTAACTATGGCTACACCTTC
>-|TRBJ2-7|once|TRBV7-8
CASSLATTAYEQYF
TGTGCCAGCAGCTTAGCGACGACAGCTTACGAGCAGTACTTC
>TRBD2|TRBJ2-3|-|TRBV7-6
CASSLARTSTSPGTQYF
TGTGCCAGCAGCTTAGCGCGGACTAGCACCTCCCCGGGTACGCAGTATTTT
>-|TRBJ2-2|-|TRBV2
CASSEASRDTGELFF
TGTGCCAGCAGTGAAGCGTCGCGGGACACCGGGGAGCTGTTTTTT
>TRBD1|TRBJ2-5|few|TRBV14
CASSQGQQETQYF
TGTGCCAGCAGCCAGGGACAGCAAGAGACCCAGTACTTC